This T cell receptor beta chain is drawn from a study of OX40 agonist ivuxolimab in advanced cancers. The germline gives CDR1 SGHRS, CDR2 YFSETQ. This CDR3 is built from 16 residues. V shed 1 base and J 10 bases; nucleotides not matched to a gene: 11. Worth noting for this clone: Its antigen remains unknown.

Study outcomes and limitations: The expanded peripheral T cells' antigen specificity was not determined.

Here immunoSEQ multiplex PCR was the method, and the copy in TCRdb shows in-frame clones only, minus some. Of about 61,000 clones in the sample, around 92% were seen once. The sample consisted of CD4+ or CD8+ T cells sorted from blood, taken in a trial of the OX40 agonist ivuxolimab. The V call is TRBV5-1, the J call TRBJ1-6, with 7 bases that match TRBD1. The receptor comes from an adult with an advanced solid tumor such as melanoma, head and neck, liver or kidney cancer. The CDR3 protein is CASSLTKTGSWSPLHF. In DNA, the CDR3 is TGCGCCAGCAGCTTGACCAAGACAGGGTCTTGGTCACCCCTCCACTTT.